These 27 T cell receptor beta chains share one sample of origin, sequenced in a study of shared clonotypes between healthy human individuals. Naive CD8 cells lacked CD45RO, underwent positive selection for CCR7 and left out terminally differentiated effector memory CD45RA+ cells. Here immunoSEQ multiplex PCR was the method, and the copy in TCRdb shows in-frame clones only, minus some. The data show about 2,200,000 clones, with about 93% seen just once and around 1.7% held by the top ten. Material: naive CD8+ T cells from PBMCs. These receptors originate from a man younger than 35 in good health. Some clones in this sample may be carry-over from other donors' samples.

This clone has a single count. The chain combines TRBV4-1 with TRBJ2-1; unclear D gene. The CDR3 length is 17 residues. Germline CDR1 MGHRA, CDR2 YSYEKL. V was cut by 1 base and J by 9 bases, with 22 bases left in between. The CDR3 spells CASSQVDSPALLGEQFF. For the CDR3, the DNA is TGCGCCAGCAGCCAAGTCGATTCCCCCGCCCTTTTGGGTGAGCAGTTCTTC.

On this clone itself: This specimen includes other DNA sequences encoding the same CDR3. The chain has TRBV7-9 and TRBJ2-7, with D hard to call. V was cut by 1 base and J by 7 bases, with 8 bases left in between. The germline V gene encodes CDR1 SEHNR and CDR2 FQNEAQ (reference sequence). CDR3 length: 12 amino acids. The CDR3 DNA is TGTGCCAGCAGCTTAGGACCCAGGGAGCAGTACTTC. Its protein product is CASSLGPREQYF.

The gene calls are TRBV28 and TRBJ1-5; D might be TRBD1 (5 bases). Germline V CDR1 and CDR2: MDHEN, SYDVKM. The CDR3 is 17 amino acids. The V and J ends lost 8 bases and 0 bases respectively, with 20 bases between them. The CDR3 spells CASLSGLQFYSNQPQHF. DNA of the CDR3: TGTGCCAGCCTTTCGGGACTCCAATTTTATAGCAATCAGCCCCAGCATTTT.

The V call is TRBV19, the J call TRBJ1-2, with TRBD1 matching 10 bases. The CDR3 loop spans 15 amino acids. Germline V gene data show CDR1 as LNHDA and CDR2 as SQIVND (reference sequence). The junction had 10 bases not matched to a gene; V was cut back by 4 bases and J by 8 bases. The CDR3 loop reads CASSTQRQGARGYTF. CDR3 DNA sequence: TGTGCCAGTAGTACCCAACGACAGGGGGCGAGGGGCTACACCTTC.

The CDR3 reads CASSHSLTGTSIYEQYF. The CDR3 bases are TGTGCCAGCAGCCATTCTCTAACCGGGACTAGCATCTACGAGCAGTACTTC. This sequence joins TRBV14 and TRBJ2-7; 9 positions agree with TRBD2. V lost 3 bases and J lost 3; bases outside the gene matches: 12. Looked up from germline, CDR1 is SGHDN and CDR2 is FVKESK. CDR3 length: 17 residues.

The CDR3 sequence: CASSPLAGGPAPGELFF. The CDR3 nucleotides read TGTGCCAGCAGCCCTTTAGCGGGAGGGCCTGCCCCGGGGGAGCTGTTTTTT. The chain combines TRBV7-9 with TRBJ2-2; TRBD2 agrees at 11 bases. The CDR3 is made up of 17 amino acids. The V gene end was trimmed by 5 bases and the J gene end by 8 bases; junction bases not matched to a gene: 13. Germline V gene sequence: CDR1 SEHNR, CDR2 FQNEAQ (reference sequence).

This clone was recorded only once. CDR3 amino acids: CASSYVQREGNYEQYF. The CDR3 bases are TGTGCCAGCAGTTACGTTCAGCGGGAGGGAAACTACGAGCAGTACTTC. The chain joins TRBV6-5 to TRBJ2-7, with TRBD2 identical over 10 bases. The CDR3 consists of 16 residues. Germline CDR1 MNHEY, CDR2 SVGAGI. The V segment lost 2 bases and the J segment 3 bases; nucleotides outside the gene matches: 7.

The V call is TRBV5-1, the J call TRBJ2-1, with D possibly being TRBD2 (6 bases). V was shortened by 4 bases and J by 2 bases, with 13 bases between the two germline ends. Germline V gives CDR1 SGHRS, CDR2 YFSETQ. The CDR3 sequence is 15 residues long. CDR3 nucleotide sequence: TGCGCCAGCAGCCCACGGGAGTCCGCCTACAATGAGCAGTTCTTC. Protein product: CASSPRESAYNEQFF.

The genes are TRBV5-6 and TRBJ1-1; D remains ambiguous. The CDR3 totals 15 residues. The ends were cut back, 2 bases at V and 2 bases at J, with 13 bases in the middle. The germline V gene encodes CDR1 SGHDT and CDR2 YYEEEE. The CDR3 spells CASSFALRRNTEAFF. DNA for the CDR3: TGTGCCAGCAGCTTTGCTTTGCGGAGAAACACTGAAGCTTTCTTT.

The chain links TRBV7-3 to TRBJ2-5; D may match TRBD1 or TRBD2 (5 bases each). CDR3 size: 15 residues. Trimming left V 1 base short and J 5 bases short, with 14 bases between. In germline, CDR1 is SGHTA, CDR2 FQGTGA. CDR3 sequence reads: CASSLNPEGTETQYF. The CDR3, as DNA: TGTGCCAGCAGCTTAAACCCCGAGGGGACGGAGACCCAGTACTTC.

This sequence joins TRBV6-6 and TRBJ1-2; D may be TRBD1 (5 bases). Deletions cut 7 bases from V and 3 bases from J, with 21 bases between. Germline CDR1 MNHNY, CDR2 SVGAGI (reference sequence). The CDR3 has 16 residues. Here the CDR3 reads CASTVPGLRGDYGYTF. For the CDR3, the DNA is TGTGCCAGCACTGTACCGGGACTTCGGGGGGACTATGGCTACACCTTC.

CDR3 residues: CASSPNSGRAAIQYF. The CDR3 DNA is TGTGCCAGCAGCCCGAATAGCGGGAGGGCCGCCATTCAGTACTTC. The V gene is TRBV9, the J gene TRBJ2-4, with 11 positions matching TRBD2. This CDR3 is 15 amino acids long. The junction had 9 bases not matched to a gene; V was cut back by 4 bases and J by 9 bases. CDR1 is SGDLS and CDR2 is YYNGEE in the germline V gene.

This chain uses TRBV28 with TRBJ2-5; the D gene is possibly TRBD1 (5 bases). Germline V gives CDR1 MDHEN, CDR2 SYDVKM. V dropped 3 bases and J dropped 0 bases, with 8 bases sitting between them. The CDR3 is made up of 14 amino acids. The CDR3 DNA is TGTGCCAGCAGTTTCCGACAGAACCAAGAGACCCAGTACTTC. Translated, it gives CASSFRQNQETQYF.

The chain links TRBV7-9 to TRBJ2-2; 9 positions match TRBD2. Germline V gene sequence: CDR1 SEHNR, CDR2 FQNEAQ (reference sequence). With 4 bases clipped from V and 6 bases from J, the junction kept 18 bases outside the gene matches. The CDR3 runs to 19 residues. CDR3 sequence (DNA): TGTGCCAGCAGCTCAGTTTTGAGCGGGAGGACTGAGGGGGCCGGGGAGCTGTTTTTT. Translated, it gives CASSSVLSGRTEGAGELFF.

This clone was seen a single time. The chain is built from TRBV4-1 and TRBJ2-1; maybe TRBD1 (6 bases). The CDR3 contains 18 residues. Trimming took 3 bases from V and 9 from J, leaving 27 bases between them. Germline V gene lookup returns CDR1 MGHRA and CDR2 YSYEKL. In DNA form, the CDR3 reads TGCGCCAGCAGCCACCTCCCAACCGGGACAAAGGTAAAGGGTGAGCAGTTCTTC. As protein: CASSHLPTGTKVKGEQFF.

This chain joins TRBV6-6 and TRBJ2-5, with D perhaps matching TRBD1 (5 bases). This CDR3 region has 12 residues. Germline CDR1 is MNHNY and CDR2 is SVGAGI (reference sequence). V lost 11 bases and J 7 bases, leaving 17 bases between the germline ends. CDR3 sequence: CAHWPGQGTQYF. The CDR3 coding sequence is TGTGCCCACTGGCCCGGGCAGGGGACCCAGTACTTC.

This chain connects TRBV7-9 to TRBJ1-2; D gene uncertain. The V and J ends lost 6 bases and 4 bases respectively, with 15 bases between them. The CDR3 is made up of 14 amino acids. Germline V gives CDR1 SEHNR, CDR2 FQNEAQ (reference sequence). CDR3: CASSSPGFTYGYTF. In nucleotides, the CDR3 is TGTGCCAGCAGTTCGCCGGGATTCACCTATGGCTACACCTTC.

The rearrangement uses TRBV7-6 and TRBJ1-1, with D maybe TRBD1 (5 bases). CDR3 length: 15 residues. Germline V lookup: CDR1 SGHVS, CDR2 FNYEAQ. Trimming took 5 bases from V and 3 from J, leaving 16 bases between them. CDR3 in DNA: TGTGCCAGCAGCGTTCTCGGCAGGGTGGACACTGAAGCTTTCTTT. Translation gives CASSVLGRVDTEAFF. The full variable domain, completed using reference TRBV7-6 and TRBJ1-1, is GAGVSQSPRYKVTKRGQDVALRCDPISGHVSLYWYRQALGQGPEFLTYFNYEAQQDKSGLPNDRFSAERPEGSISTLTIQRTEQRDSAMYRCASSVLGRVDTEAFFGQGTRLTVV.

The gene calls are TRBV5-1 and TRBJ2-7; D is possibly TRBD2 (6 bases). Trimming removed 4 bases from V and 3 bases from J, with 17 bases in between. This CDR3 is built from 15 residues. Germline CDR1 and CDR2: SGHRS and YFSETQ. CDR3 loop: CASSPRTGENYEQYF. CDR3 bases: TGCGCCAGCAGCCCCCGGACGGGGGAGAACTACGAGCAGTACTTC.

This clone was seen once. The chain links TRBV11-2 to TRBJ2-3; TRBD2 matches 12 bases. Looked up from germline, CDR1 is SGHAT and CDR2 is FQNNGV. CDR3 length: 18 residues. J lost 4 bases, V lost 5 bases, and 13 bases had no gene match. CDR3 loop: CASSPRTSGNGVPDTQYF. CDR3 coding DNA: TGTGCCAGCAGCCCCCGGACTAGCGGGAACGGCGTTCCAGATACGCAGTATTTT.

As DNA, the CDR3 is TGTGCCAGCAGAGTTGCAACTAATGAAAAACTGTTTTTT. Translating gives CASRVATNEKLFF. This chain connects TRBV27 to TRBJ1-4; D gene ambiguous. Germline CDR1 MNHEY, CDR2 SMNVEV (reference sequence). The CDR3 runs 13 residues. V shed 6 bases and J shed 0 bases, with 5 bases lying between them.

The J gene is TRBJ2-7, the V gene TRBV7-6; the match to TRBD1 covers 12 bases. The CDR3 extends over 17 amino acids. The germline gives CDR1 SGHVS, CDR2 FNYEAQ. Trimming at V came to 5 bases and at J to 5 bases, leaving 13 bases not matched to a gene. Here the CDR3 DNA reads TGTGCCAGCAGCCCGCTAGGTCCGGGACAGGGGGCGCACGAGCAGTACTTC. Translation gives CASSPLGPGQGAHEQYF.

The chain couples TRBV6-6 to TRBJ1-1; D gene uncertain. Per germline, CDR1 MNHNY and CDR2 SVGAGI (reference sequence). This CDR3 has 13 residues. Between the trimmed V and J ends, which lost 5 bases and 1 base, there was a span of 8 bases. CDR3 DNA: TGTGCCAGCAGTCCGCTGAAGAACACTGAAGCTTTCTTT. Protein: CASSPLKNTEAFF.

The V call is TRBV7-6, the J call TRBJ2-7, with 10 bases aligning to TRBD2. The CDR3 extends over 15 amino acids. Germline V gene data show CDR1 as SGHVS and CDR2 as FNYEAQ. V lost 5 bases to trimming and J lost 3 bases; unmatched junction nucleotides: 7. CDR3 amino acids: CASSARSSGSYEQYF. The CDR3 DNA reads TGTGCCAGCAGCGCCCGTTCTAGCGGGAGCTACGAGCAGTACTTC.

This sequence joins TRBV2 and TRBJ2-1; 9 bases are shared with TRBD1. The CDR3 consists of 15 residues. Per germline, CDR1 SNHLY and CDR2 FYNNEI. V was clipped by 6 bases and J by 5 bases; unmatched bases: 8. The CDR3, as DNA: TGTGCCAGCAGGGCCGGGACAGGGCGCGACAATGAGCAGTTCTTC. Its translation is CASRAGTGRDNEQFF. Supplemented by reference TRBV2 and TRBJ2-1, the full variable domain reads EPEVTQTPSHQVTQMGQEVILRCVPISNHLYFYWYRQILGQKVEFLVSFYNNEISEKSEIFDDQFSVERPDGSNFTLKIRSTKLEDSAMYFCASRAGTGRDNEQFFGPGTRLTVL.

This clone came up once. The chain recombines TRBV13 with TRBJ1-5, with D perhaps matching TRBD1 (5 bases). This CDR3 spans 13 amino acids. In germline, CDR1 is PRHDT, CDR2 FYEKMQ (reference sequence). Trimming stripped 5 bases from V and 11 bases from J, with 16 bases between. DNA for the CDR3: TGTGCCAGCAGCCCCTCCCCCCAGGGAACCCAGCATTTT. This gives the protein CASSPSPQGTQHF.

The chain couples TRBV7-9 to TRBJ2-2, with 8 bases aligning to TRBD1. V gave up 7 bases and J gave up 4 bases; unmatched junction bases: 8. The CDR3 has 15 amino acids. The germline V gene encodes CDR1 SEHNR and CDR2 FQNEAQ (reference sequence). The CDR3 DNA follows: TGTGCCAGCACCGAAACAGGGGGTCTCACCGGGGAGCTGTTTTTT. It translates to CASTETGGLTGELFF.